A selection of T cell receptor beta chains follows, all from one sample in a study of blood T cell repertoires in COVID-19. Some clones are missing from TCRdb's copy, which holds only in-frame ones; the method was immunoSEQ multiplex PCR. Here the sample spans about 130,000 clones, roughly 83% being singletons. Sequencing was performed on peripheral blood. The receptors were gathered from a woman aged 45-60 years with acute or convalescent COVID-19. Both conserved end residues are part of each CDR3. The D gene is left open where the match is weak. Not all rows give a size; the values are once, few, many and, for expanded clones, a class.

cdr3_aa	cdr3_nt	v_call	j_call	clone_size	d_call
CASSTGGSGEKLFF	TGTGCCAGTAGTACAGGGGGCTCGGGGGAAAAACTGTTTTTT	TRBV19	TRBJ1-4	many	TRBD1
CASSVAQGNEQYF	TGTGCCAGCAGCGTAGCACAGGGTAACGAGCAGTACTTC	TRBV9	TRBJ2-7	NA	NA
CASSVAGGTLENSPLHF	TGTGCCAGCAGCGTAGCGGGGGGGACTTTGGAAAATTCACCCCTCCACTTT	TRBV9	TRBJ1-6	NA	NA
CASSTGLALDVEQFF	TGCGCCAGCAGCACGGGCCTAGCTTTGGATGTTGAGCAGTTCTTC	TRBV5-1	TRBJ2-1	few	NA
CASSVGNFYEQYF	TGTGCCAGCAGTGTCGGGAACTTCTACGAGCAGTACTTC	TRBV2	TRBJ2-7	few	NA
CSATPRGKNNEQFF	TGCAGCGCCACCCCCCGGGGTAAAAACAATGAGCAGTTCTTC	TRBV29-1	TRBJ2-1	NA	NA
CASSLTVGQPQHF	TGCGCCAGCAGCTTAACAGTGGGTCAGCCCCAGCATTTT	TRBV5-1	TRBJ1-5	few	NA
CATSRVRTSGTSTDTQYF	TGTGCCACCAGCAGAGTACGGACTAGCGGAACTAGCACAGATACGCAGTATTTT	TRBV15	TRBJ2-3	NA	TRBD2
CASGQGNLRRGYGYTF	TGTGCCAGCGGCCAAGGGAACCTTCGACGGGGCTATGGCTACACCTTC	TRBV7-9	TRBJ1-2	NA	NA
CATSREIRTGEAFF	TGTGCCACCAGCAGAGAAATCAGGACAGGAGAAGCTTTCTTT	TRBV15	TRBJ1-1	few	TRBD1
CASSLGPGEKGYTF	TGTGCCAGCAGCTTAGGTCCAGGGGAGAAAGGCTACACCTTC	TRBV7-8	TRBJ1-2	NA	NA
CASSYSGTGDYEQYF	TGCGCCAGCAGTTATTCCGGGACAGGGGACTACGAGCAGTACTTC	TRBV5-1	TRBJ2-7	NA	TRBD1
CASSFKLAGLTDTQYF	TGTGCCAGCAGCTTTAAACTAGCGGGACTAACAGATACGCAGTATTTT	TRBV7-2	TRBJ2-3	NA	TRBD2
CAWSVRQAGGRLAKNIQYF	TGTGCCTGGAGTGTACGACAAGCGGGGGGCCGACTAGCCAAAAACATTCAGTACTTC	TRBV30	TRBJ2-4	NA	TRBD2
CASSQVHRVNSGNTIYF	TGTGCCAGCAGCCAAGTCCACAGAGTTAACTCTGGAAACACCATATATTTT	TRBV14	TRBJ1-3	NA	NA
CASSHSTGFRIQYF	TGTGCCAGCAGCCATTCAACAGGGTTTCGCATTCAGTACTTC	TRBV3-1/TRBV3-2	TRBJ2-4	once	NA
CASSPPPIRDRPYEQYF	TGCGCCAGCAGCCCGCCGCCAATCCGGGACAGACCCTACGAGCAGTACTTC	TRBV4-1	TRBJ2-7	NA	TRBD1
CASSASGGYEQYF	TGTGCCAGCAGTGCGAGCGGGGGCTACGAGCAGTACTTC	TRBV2	TRBJ2-7	NA	TRBD2
CASSQDVGLGNTEAFF	TGCGCCAGCAGCCAAGATGTGGGGCTCGGGAACACTGAAGCTTTCTTT	TRBV4-1	TRBJ1-1	once	NA
CASSLGTGGGNQPQHF	TGTGCCAGCAGCTTGGGGACAGGGGGCGGCAATCAGCCCCAGCATTTT	TRBV5-6	TRBJ1-5	NA	TRBD1
CASSFTGTRSDTQYF	TGTGCCAGCAGTTTTACCGGGACTAGGTCTGATACGCAGTATTTT	TRBV11-2	TRBJ2-3	NA	TRBD2
CASSETGQGTEAFF	TGTGCCAGCAGCGAGACAGGGCAGGGGACTGAAGCTTTCTTT	TRBV9	TRBJ1-1	NA	TRBD1
CASSQGSTNSYEQYF	TGTGCCAGCAGCCAAGGATCGACAAACTCCTACGAGCAGTACTTC	TRBV3-1/TRBV3-2	TRBJ2-7	once	NA
CASSYDGFSGANVLTF	TGTGCCAGCAGTTACGACGGGTTTTCCGGGGCCAACGTCCTGACTTTC	TRBV6-5	TRBJ2-6	NA	NA
CSLQETGSNNNYGYTF	TGCAGCCTCCAAGAAACAGGAAGTAATAACAACTATGGCTACACCTTC	TRBV29-1	TRBJ1-2	NA	NA
CASSPRLSYGYTF	TGTGCCAGCAGCCCCCGCCTAAGCTATGGCTACACCTTC	TRBV7-2	TRBJ1-2	NA	NA
CASSTSGTVGEQYF	TGTGCCAGCAGCACATCCGGGACAGTAGGCGAGCAGTACTTC	TRBV9	TRBJ2-7	NA	TRBD1
CASSQPNRGREKLFF	TGTGCCAGCAGCCAACCCAACAGGGGTCGTGAAAAACTGTTTTTT	TRBV3-1/TRBV3-2	TRBJ1-4	NA	TRBD1
CASSNSRGQGSSSPLHF	TGTGCCAGTAGCAACTCGAGGGGACAGGGGAGCAGTTCACCCCTCCACTTT	TRBV19	TRBJ1-6	NA	TRBD1
CASSLPTGGNEKLFF	TGCGCCAGCAGCTTGCCCACGGGAGGTAATGAAAAACTGTTTTTT	TRBV5-1	TRBJ1-4	NA	NA
CASSLRPEQGGEQYF	TGCGCCAGCAGCTTGAGGCCCGAACAGGGCGGTGAGCAGTACTTC	TRBV5-1	TRBJ2-7	NA	NA
CASKAIYRVDEQYF	TGTGCCAGCAAAGCCATCTACAGGGTCGACGAGCAGTACTTC	TRBV6-5	TRBJ2-7	NA	NA
CASSEVNSNQPQHF	TGTGCCAGCAGTGAAGTTAATAGCAATCAGCCCCAGCATTTT	TRBV6-1	TRBJ1-5	NA	NA
CASRQTVGTGELFF	TGTGCCAGCAGGCAGACTGTAGGCACCGGGGAGCTGTTTTTT	TRBV6-6	TRBJ2-2	NA	NA
CASSLPPTRGNTEAFF	TGTGCCAGCAGCTTACCCCCGACCCGGGGGAACACTGAAGCTTTCTTT	TRBV7-2	TRBJ1-1	NA	NA
CASSPLGQGPYGYTF	TGTGCCAGCAGCCCCCTGGGACAGGGGCCATATGGCTACACCTTC	TRBV6-5	TRBJ1-2	NA	TRBD1
CASSLTRGRSYEQYF	TGTGCCAGCAGCTTGACGCGGGGGCGTTCCTACGAGCAGTACTTC	TRBV7-2	TRBJ2-7	NA	NA
CASSPKQLAGSTDTQYF	TGTGCCAGCAGCCCAAAGCAACTAGCGGGGAGCACAGATACGCAGTATTTT	TRBV7-9	TRBJ2-3	NA	TRBD2
CASSLQGALSAGNTIYF	TGCGCCAGCAGCTTGCAGGGGGCGTTATCGGCTGGAAACACCATATATTTT	TRBV5-1	TRBJ1-3	NA	TRBD1
CASSEGAPRTEAFF	TGTGCCAGCAGTGAGGGGGCGCCCAGGACTGAAGCTTTCTTT	TRBV25-1	TRBJ1-1	NA	NA
CASSYSPGRTQYF	TGTGCCAGCAGTTACTCGCCGGGTCGGACGCAGTATTTT	TRBV6-2/TRBV6-3	TRBJ2-3	NA	NA
CASSDSVPGSPLHF	TGTGCCAGCAGTGATTCTGTCCCAGGATCACCCCTCCACTTT	TRBV2	TRBJ1-6	once	NA
CASGGKVVNTEAFF	TGTGCCAGCGGAGGGAAAGTAGTGAACACTGAAGCTTTCTTT	TRBV9	TRBJ1-1	few	NA
CASSPGGRVNGYTF	TGTGCCAGCAGCCCAGGTGGCAGGGTTAATGGCTACACCTTC	TRBV11-2	TRBJ1-2	NA	NA
CASSQGLYFYEQYF	TGTGCCAGCAGCCAAGGCCTCTATTTTTACGAGCAGTACTTC	TRBV14	TRBJ2-7	NA	NA
CASSLAFGGDRVEAFF	TGTGCCAGCAGCTTAGCGTTCGGAGGAGACAGGGTTGAAGCTTTCTTT	TRBV11-1	TRBJ1-1	NA	TRBD1
CAIRLDRTGGYTF	TGTGCCATCAGGCTGGACAGGACCGGTGGCTACACCTTC	TRBV10-3	TRBJ1-2	once	TRBD1
CASSLTANTEAFF	TGTGCCAGCAGTTTGACAGCGAACACTGAAGCTTTCTTT	TRBV12-3/TRBV12-4	TRBJ1-1	NA	NA
CASSTTDRALGYTF	TGTGCCAGCAGTACAACCGACAGGGCGCTGGGCTACACCTTC	TRBV9	TRBJ1-2	NA	TRBD1
CAGAPGQGFNGGYTF	TGTGCCGGGGCGCCGGGACAGGGGTTCAACGGTGGCTACACCTTC	TRBV30	TRBJ1-2	once	TRBD1
CASSSENQRAQYF	TGTGCCAGCAGCTCCGAGAACCAGAGGGCGCAGTATTTT	TRBV11-2	TRBJ2-3	NA	NA
CASREQGYNSPLHF	TGTGCCAGCAGGGAACAGGGATATAATTCACCCCTCCACTTT	TRBV6-4	TRBJ1-6	NA	NA
CASSQTGGVSEAFF	TGTGCCAGCAGCCAGACAGGGGGCGTCAGTGAAGCTTTCTTT	TRBV3-1/TRBV3-2	TRBJ1-1	once	TRBD1
CARTRQVPPPLHF	TGTGCCAGAACACGACAGGTGCCTCCACCCCTCCACTTT	TRBV21-1	TRBJ1-6	NA	NA